A single sample gave rise to the 4 T cell receptor beta chains below, sequenced in a study of spatial heterogeneity in lung cancer. TCRdb re-derived calls from the 5' RACE reads in MiXCR, one entry per CDR3 protein. The repertoire holds about 20,000 distinct CDR3 sequences, with 6% to 9% as singletons. Study results and caveats: Counts of expanded intratumoral alpha and beta TCRs tracked tumor mutation counts.

For these receptors, no antigen is known. Time point noted: sample taken at primary tumor resection. This sample comprised lung tumor tissue, obtained at surgery. The receptor source for this set is a male donor with early-stage non-small cell lung cancer.

In its sample, this clonotype is medium-sized. The rearrangement joins TRBV9 to TRBJ1-6, with a possible D match to TRBD1 (5 bases). Trimming cost V 0 bases and J 3 bases, with 7 bases left between them. The CDR3 has 15 residues. In germline, CDR1 is SGDLS, CDR2 YYNGEE. The CDR3 DNA reads TGTGCCAGCAGCGTAGCTACAGGCTATAATTCACCCCTCCACTTT. The encoded protein is CASSVATGYNSPLHF.

This clonotype was detected ten times or more. The chain is built from TRBV20-1 and TRBJ1-5, with D possibly matching TRBD1 (5 bases). Germline-derived CDR1 and CDR2 are DFQATT and SNEGSKA (reference sequence). V was shortened by 1 base and J by 4 bases, with 8 bases between the two germline ends. CDR3 size: 13 residues. CDR3: CSARGDSNQPQHF. The CDR3 DNA reads TGCAGTGCTAGAGGGGACTCTAATCAGCCCCAGCATTTT.

This clonotype showed up many times. The chain has TRBV11-3 and TRBJ2-1; 9 bases line up with TRBD1. The CDR3 has 15 residues. The junction had 11 bases not matched to a gene; V was cut back by 5 bases and J by 9 bases. Germline CDR1 is SGHNT and CDR2 is YENEEA. The CDR3 protein is CASSPSGTGLGEQFF. The CDR3 DNA is TGTGCCAGCAGCCCCTCCGGGACAGGGTTAGGTGAGCAGTTCTTC. Variable domain in full (rest from reference TRBV11-3 and TRBJ2-1): EAGVVQSPRYKIIEKKQPVAFWCNPISGHNTLYWYLQNLGQGPELLIRYENEEAVDDSQLPKDRFSAERLKGVDSTLKIQPAELGDSAVYLCASSPSGTGLGEQFFGPGTRLTVL.

This clonotype has ten or more counts. The V and J genes are TRBV7-6 and TRBJ1-3; possibly TRBD1 for D (5 bases). Germline V gene sequence: CDR1 SGHVS, CDR2 FNYEAQ. Trimming removed 1 base at V and 4 bases at J, with 14 bases between. The length of the CDR3 is 16 residues. Here the CDR3 reads CASSLGVQGSGNTIYF. The DNA of the CDR3 is TGTGCCAGCAGCTTAGGAGTCCAGGGATCAGGAAACACCATATATTTT.